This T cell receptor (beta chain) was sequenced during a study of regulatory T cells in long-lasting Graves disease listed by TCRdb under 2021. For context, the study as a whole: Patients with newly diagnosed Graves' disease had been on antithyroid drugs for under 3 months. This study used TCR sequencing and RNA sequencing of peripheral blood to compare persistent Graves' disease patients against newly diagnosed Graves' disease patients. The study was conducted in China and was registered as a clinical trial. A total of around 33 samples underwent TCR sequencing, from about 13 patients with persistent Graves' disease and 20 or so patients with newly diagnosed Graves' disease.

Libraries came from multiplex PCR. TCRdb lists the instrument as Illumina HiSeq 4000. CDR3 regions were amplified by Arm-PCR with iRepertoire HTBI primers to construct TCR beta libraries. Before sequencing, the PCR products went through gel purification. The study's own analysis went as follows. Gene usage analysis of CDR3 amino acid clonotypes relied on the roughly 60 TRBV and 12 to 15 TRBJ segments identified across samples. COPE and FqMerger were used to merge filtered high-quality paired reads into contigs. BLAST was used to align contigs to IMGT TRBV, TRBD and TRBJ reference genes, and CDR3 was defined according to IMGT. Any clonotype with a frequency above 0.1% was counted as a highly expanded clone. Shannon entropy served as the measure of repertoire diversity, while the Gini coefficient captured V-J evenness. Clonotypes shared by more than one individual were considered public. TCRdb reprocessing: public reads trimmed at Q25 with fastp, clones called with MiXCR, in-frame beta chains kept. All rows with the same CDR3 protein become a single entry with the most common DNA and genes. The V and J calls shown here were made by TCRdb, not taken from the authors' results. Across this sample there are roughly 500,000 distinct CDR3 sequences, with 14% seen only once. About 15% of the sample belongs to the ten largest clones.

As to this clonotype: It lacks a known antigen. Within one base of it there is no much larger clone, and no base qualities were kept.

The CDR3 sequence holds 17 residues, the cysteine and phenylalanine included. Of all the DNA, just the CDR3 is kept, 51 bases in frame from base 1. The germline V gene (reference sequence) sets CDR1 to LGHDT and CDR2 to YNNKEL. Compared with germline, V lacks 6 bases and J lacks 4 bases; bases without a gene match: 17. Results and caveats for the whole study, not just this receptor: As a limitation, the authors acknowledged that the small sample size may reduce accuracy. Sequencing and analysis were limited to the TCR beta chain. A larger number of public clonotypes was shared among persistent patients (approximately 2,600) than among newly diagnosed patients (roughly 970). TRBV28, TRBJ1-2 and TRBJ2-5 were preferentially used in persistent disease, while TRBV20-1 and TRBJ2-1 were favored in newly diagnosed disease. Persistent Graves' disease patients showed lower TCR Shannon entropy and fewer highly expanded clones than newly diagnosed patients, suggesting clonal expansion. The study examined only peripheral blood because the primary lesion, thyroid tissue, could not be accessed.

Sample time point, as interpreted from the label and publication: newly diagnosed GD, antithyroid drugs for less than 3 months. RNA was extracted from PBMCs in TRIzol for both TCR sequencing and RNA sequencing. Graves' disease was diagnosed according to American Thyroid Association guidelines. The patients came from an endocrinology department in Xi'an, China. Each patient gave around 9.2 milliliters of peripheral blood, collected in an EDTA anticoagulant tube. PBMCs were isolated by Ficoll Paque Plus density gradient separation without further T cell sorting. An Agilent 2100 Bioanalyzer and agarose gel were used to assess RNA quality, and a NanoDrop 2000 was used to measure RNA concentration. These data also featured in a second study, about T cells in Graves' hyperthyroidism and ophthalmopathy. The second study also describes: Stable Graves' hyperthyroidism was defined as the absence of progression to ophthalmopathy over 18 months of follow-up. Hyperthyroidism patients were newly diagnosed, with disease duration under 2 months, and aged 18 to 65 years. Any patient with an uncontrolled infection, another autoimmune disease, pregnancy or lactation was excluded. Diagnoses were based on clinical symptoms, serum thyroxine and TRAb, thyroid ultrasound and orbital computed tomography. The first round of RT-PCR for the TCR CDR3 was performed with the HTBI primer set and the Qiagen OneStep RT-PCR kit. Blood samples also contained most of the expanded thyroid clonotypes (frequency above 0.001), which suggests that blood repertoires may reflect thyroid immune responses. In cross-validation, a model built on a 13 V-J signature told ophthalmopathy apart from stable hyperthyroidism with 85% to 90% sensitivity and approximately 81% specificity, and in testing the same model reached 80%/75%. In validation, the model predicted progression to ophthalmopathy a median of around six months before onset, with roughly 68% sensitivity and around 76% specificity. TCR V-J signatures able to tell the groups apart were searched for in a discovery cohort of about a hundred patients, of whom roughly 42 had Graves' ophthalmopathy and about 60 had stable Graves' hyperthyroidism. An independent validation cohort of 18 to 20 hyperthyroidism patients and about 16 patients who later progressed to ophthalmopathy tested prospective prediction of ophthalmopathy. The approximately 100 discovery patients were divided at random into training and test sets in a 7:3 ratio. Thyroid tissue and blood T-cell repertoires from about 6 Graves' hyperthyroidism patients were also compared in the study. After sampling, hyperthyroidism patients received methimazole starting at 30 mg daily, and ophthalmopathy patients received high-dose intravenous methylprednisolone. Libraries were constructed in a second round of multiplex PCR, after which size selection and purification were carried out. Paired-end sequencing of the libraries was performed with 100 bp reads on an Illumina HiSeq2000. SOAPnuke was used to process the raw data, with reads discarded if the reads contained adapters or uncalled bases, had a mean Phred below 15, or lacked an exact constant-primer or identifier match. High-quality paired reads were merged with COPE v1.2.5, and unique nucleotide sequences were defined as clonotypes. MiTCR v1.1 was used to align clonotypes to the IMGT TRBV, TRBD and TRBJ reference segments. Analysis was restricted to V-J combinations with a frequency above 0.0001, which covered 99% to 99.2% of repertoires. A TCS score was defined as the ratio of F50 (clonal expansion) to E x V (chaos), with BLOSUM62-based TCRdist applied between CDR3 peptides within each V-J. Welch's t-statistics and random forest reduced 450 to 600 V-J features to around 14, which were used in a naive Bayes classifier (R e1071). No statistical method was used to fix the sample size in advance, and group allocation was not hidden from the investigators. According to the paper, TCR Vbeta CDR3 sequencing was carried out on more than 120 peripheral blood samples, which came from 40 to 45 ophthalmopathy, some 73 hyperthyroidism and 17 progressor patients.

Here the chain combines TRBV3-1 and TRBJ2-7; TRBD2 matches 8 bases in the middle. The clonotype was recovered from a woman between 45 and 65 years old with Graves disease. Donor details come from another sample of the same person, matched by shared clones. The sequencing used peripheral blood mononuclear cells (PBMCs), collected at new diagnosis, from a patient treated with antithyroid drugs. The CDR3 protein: CASSSRGVSGSGYEQYF. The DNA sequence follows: TGTGCCAGCAGTAGTAGGGGGGTAAGCGGGAGTGGATACGAGCAGTACTTC.